This passage covers 31 T cell receptor beta chains from one sample sequenced in a study of persistence of HIV-infected CD4 T cells. Their cognate antigens are unknown. Cells were stimulated with overlapping HIV-1 Gag 15-mer peptides. Sorting selected CD4+ T cells upregulating both CD40 ligand and CD69. The libraries were made with immunoSEQ version 4 in survey mode. This table comes from immunoSEQ multiplex PCR, and its TCRdb copy is limited to in-frame clones, with some not included. The table lists some 13,000 clones, about 69% of them singletons. The material was CD4+ T cells sorted from PBMCs after approximately 20-hour stimulation, obtained from a patient who received antiretroviral therapy. The receptors derive from an adult man with HIV who was CMV-seropositive.

The chain joins TRBV19 to TRBJ2-5; a possible D gene is TRBD1 (5 bases). CDR1 is LNHDA, CDR2 SQIVND, per germline (reference sequence). The length of the CDR3 is 15 residues. Trimming left V 2 bases short and J 5 bases short, with 15 bases between. The CDR3 coding sequence is TGTGCCAGTAGTATAATGACGGCCAGGGTTGAGACCCAGTACTTC. Translating it yields CASSIMTARVETQYF.

The V and J genes are TRBV14 and TRBJ1-1; no definite D call. CDR3 length equals 14 residues. The germline V gene has CDR1 SGHDN and CDR2 FVKESK. V was cut by 6 bases and J by 0 bases, with 11 bases left in between. In DNA form, the CDR3 reads TGTGCCAGCAGGGAGGGCTTGTTGAACACTGAAGCTTTCTTT. Its translation is CASREGLLNTEAFF.

By frequency in the sample, this clone is large. V and J are TRBV7-2 and TRBJ2-3; D not resolved. Germline V gene sequence: CDR1 SGHTA, CDR2 FQGNSA. The CDR3 consists of 14 residues. V was trimmed by 6 bases and J by 1 base, leaving 11 bases between them. This CDR3 reads CASRVARGTDTQYF. CDR3 bases: TGTGCCAGCAGAGTGGCCCGGGGCACAGATACGCAGTATTTT.

This clone was counted between two and nine times. The chain recombines TRBV5-6 with TRBJ2-1; 7 bases line up with TRBD2. This CDR3 has 15 amino acids. Per the germline V gene, CDR1 is SGHDT and CDR2 is YYEEEE. The J segment lost 5 bases and the V segment lost 4 bases, leaving 9 bases of the junction unmatched. The CDR3 reads CASSRPGGQDNEQFF. For the CDR3, the DNA is TGTGCCAGCAGCCGACCGGGAGGTCAGGACAATGAGCAGTTCTTC.

V gene TRBV7-9 combines with J gene TRBJ1-3, with D possibly matching TRBD1 (6 bases). V dropped 2 bases and J dropped 4 bases, with 12 bases sitting between them. The V gene's germline CDR1 is SEHNR and CDR2 FQNEAQ (reference sequence). This CDR3 is built from 15 residues. CDR3 amino acids: CASSLKSGGGNTIYF. CDR3 DNA: TGTGCCAGCAGCTTAAAAAGCGGGGGCGGAAACACCATATATTTT. The whole variable domain, filled in from reference TRBV7-9 and TRBJ1-3, reads DTGVSQNPRHKITKRGQNVTFRCDPISEHNRLYWYRQTLGQGPEFLTYFQNEAQLEKSRLLSDRFSAERPKGSFSTLEIQRTEQGDSAMYLCASSLKSGGGNTIYFGEGSWLTVV.

The chain combines TRBV29-1 with TRBJ1-2; D unresolved. Germline V lookup: CDR1 SQVTM, CDR2 ANQGSEA. The CDR3 consists of 13 residues. V shed 1 base and J shed 5 bases, with 11 bases lying between them. The CDR3 loop reads CSVEAAVGYGYTF. The CDR3 coding sequence is TGCAGCGTTGAAGCGGCAGTAGGGTATGGCTACACCTTC.

V gene TRBV19 combines with J gene TRBJ2-3; D may correspond to TRBD1 or TRBD2 (5 bases each). Germline lookup yields CDR1 LNHDA and CDR2 SQIVND (reference sequence). The CDR3 covers 15 residues. Trimming removed 9 bases at V and 6 bases at J, with 22 bases between. The CDR3 here is CASARGRGISDTQYF. CDR3 sequence (DNA): TGTGCCAGCGCTAGGGGCCGAGGGATTTCGGATACGCAGTATTTT.

This clone came up once. The chain employs TRBV6-2 or TRBV6-3 and TRBJ1-2, with TRBD1 matching 7 bases. Per the germline V gene, CDR1 is MNHEY and CDR2 is SVGEGT. The CDR3 loop spans 13 amino acids. The V and J ends lost 5 bases and 6 bases, in that order; junction bases with no gene match: 6. The CDR3 sequence: CASSRDRVDGYTF. CDR3 bases: TGTGCCAGCAGTCGAGACAGGGTTGATGGCTACACCTTC.

Written as DNA, the CDR3 is TGTGCCTGGAGTGTCCTAGGTAATGAAAAACTGTTTTTT. It translates to CAWSVLGNEKLFF. This chain connects TRBV30 to TRBJ1-4; D uncertain. V dropped 0 bases and J dropped 4 bases, with 6 bases sitting between them. The CDR3 contains 13 residues. Germline loops: CDR1 GTSNPN, CDR2 SVGIG (reference sequence).

This clone is medium-sized (0.01 to 0.1%). The chain has TRBV4-2 and TRBJ2-5, with D maybe TRBD2 (5 bases). This CDR3 comprises 13 residues. Trimming cost V 1 base and J 2 bases, with 5 bases left between them. From germline, CDR1 is LGHNA and CDR2 YNFKEQ. Here the CDR3 reads CASSQGGQETQYF. The CDR3 nucleotides read TGTGCCAGCAGCCAAGGAGGGCAAGAGACCCAGTACTTC.

The rearrangement links TRBV19 to TRBJ1-5; no definite D call. Trimming took off 6 bases at V and 3 bases at J, with 18 bases between the two ends. The CDR3 sequence is 16 residues long. CDR1 is LNHDA, CDR2 SQIVND, per germline (reference sequence). The CDR3 sequence: CASSTFTTTANQPQHF. CDR3 bases: TGTGCCAGTAGCACTTTCACTACGACCGCCAATCAGCCCCAGCATTTT.

The chain links TRBV4-1 to TRBJ1-1; tentative D call: TRBD1 (6 bases). Per the germline V gene, CDR1 is MGHRA and CDR2 is YSYEKL. Trimming shortened V by 2 bases and J by 1 base, and 8 bases separated the two germline ends. The CDR3 is 14 amino acids. Here the CDR3 DNA reads TGCGCCAGCAGCCAACTGGACAGGAACACTGAAGCTTTCTTT. Translated, it gives CASSQLDRNTEAFF.

The chain links TRBV7-2 to TRBJ2-7, with D possibly being TRBD1 (5 bases). This CDR3 has 13 residues. CDR1 is SGHTA, CDR2 FQGNSA, per germline. V shed 2 bases and J shed 5 bases, with 10 bases lying between them. The CDR3 reads CASSLSGLDEQYF. Here the CDR3 DNA reads TGTGCCAGCAGCTTATCAGGGTTGGACGAGCAGTACTTC. Full variable domain (rest looked up from reference TRBV7-2 and TRBJ2-7): GAGVSQSPSNKVTEKGKDVELRCDPISGHTALYWYRQSLGQGLEFLIYFQGNSAPDKSGLPSDRFSAERTGGSVSTLTIQRTQQEDSAVYLCASSLSGLDEQYFGPGTRLTVT.

This sequence joins TRBV6-5 and TRBJ1-6; D remains ambiguous. Trimming took off 2 bases at V and 2 bases at J, with 10 bases between the two ends. This CDR3 is built from 16 residues. Germline-derived CDR1 and CDR2 are MNHEY and SVGAGI. The CDR3 here is CASSYAPGTYNSPLHF. CDR3 nucleotide sequence: TGTGCCAGCAGTTACGCCCCCGGGACCTATAATTCACCCCTCCACTTT.

The V and J genes are TRBV9 and TRBJ1-4, with D tentatively TRBD1 (5 bases). CDR3 size: 14 residues. Germline values: CDR1 SGDLS, CDR2 YYNGEE. The V end was cut by 0 bases, the J end by 6 bases, with 9 bases between. The CDR3 loop is CASSVAGSDEKLFF. In DNA, the CDR3 is TGTGCCAGCAGCGTAGCAGGGTCAGATGAAAAACTGTTTTTT.

The chain recombines TRBV7-2 with TRBJ1-5; D call uncertain. V was pared by 2 bases and J by 2 bases, with 16 bases between. The CDR3 is made up of 17 amino acids. From germline, CDR1 is SGHTA and CDR2 FQGNSA. The DNA for the CDR3 is TGTGCCAGCAGCTTAACTAACCTGAATGACCGCAATCAGCCCCAGCATTTT. This translates into CASSLTNLNDRNQPQHF.

V usage is TRBV7-2 and J usage is TRBJ1-6, with D perhaps TRBD1 (5 bases). V was cut by 2 bases and J by 12 bases, with 14 bases left in between. The germline V gene encodes CDR1 SGHTA and CDR2 FQGNSA. The CDR3 covers 14 residues. This CDR3 is CASSLRKGGGPLHF. The CDR3 coding sequence is TGTGCCAGCAGCTTAAGGAAGGGTGGGGGACCCCTCCACTTT.

The V and J genes are TRBV4-2 and TRBJ2-1; 10 nucleotides align to TRBD2. Germline V gene sequence: CDR1 LGHNA, CDR2 YNFKEQ. V trimming: 4 bases; J trimming: 0 bases; junction bases outside the gene matches: 6. The CDR3 runs 17 residues. The CDR3 loop reads CASSPWTSGSSYNEQFF. Written as DNA, the CDR3 is TGTGCCAGCAGCCCGTGGACTAGCGGTAGCTCCTACAATGAGCAGTTCTTC.

This chain uses TRBV7-2 with TRBJ2-5; D might be TRBD1 (6 bases). V shed 1 base and J shed 4 bases, with 13 bases lying between them. Germline values: CDR1 SGHTA, CDR2 FQGNSA. The CDR3 spans 15 residues. The DNA of the CDR3 is TGTGCCAGCAGCTTAGTGGGGGCTAAGGGAGAGACCCAGTACTTC. The encoded protein is CASSLVGAKGETQYF.

The V and J genes are TRBV30 and TRBJ1-6, with D perhaps TRBD1 (6 bases). Trimming pared 0 bases from V and 4 bases from J, leaving 13 bases between. The CDR3 covers 16 residues. Germline assignment: CDR1 GTSNPN and CDR2 SVGIG (reference sequence). In DNA form, the CDR3 reads TGTGCCTGGAGTGTACGACAGGCAAGATATAATTCACCCCTCCACTTT. It translates to CAWSVRQARYNSPLHF.

This clone was detected only once. The chain combines TRBV19 with TRBJ1-2, with D unclear. From germline, CDR1 is LNHDA and CDR2 SQIVND (reference sequence). The CDR3 consists of 15 residues. The germline V and J ends were trimmed by 0 bases and 0 bases, with 8 bases remaining between them. As DNA, the CDR3 is TGTGCCAGTAGTATAGATTTACAGACTAACTATGGCTACACCTTC. This gives the protein CASSIDLQTNYGYTF. Together with reference TRBV19 and TRBJ1-2, the CDR3 gives the full variable domain: DGGITQSPKYLFRKEGQNVTLSCEQNLNHDAMYWYRQDPGQGLRLIYYSQIVNDFQKGDIAEGYSVSREKKESFPLTVTSAQKNPTAFYLCASSIDLQTNYGYTFGSGTRLTVV.

Remarks on this clone: Its ends do not fully match the called genes, so a read error is possible. This chain joins TRBV5-4 and TRBJ1-1; D is ambiguous. CDR3 size: 15 residues. From germline, CDR1 is SGHNT and CDR2 YYREEE (reference sequence). The CDR3 DNA reads as TGTGCCAGCAGATTGGAGGGCCTCAGTGGGGCTGAAGCTTTCTTT. Translating gives CASRLEGLSGAEAFF.

This clone was observed a few times. The chain carries TRBV7-9 and TRBJ2-3; D is ambiguous. Trimming left V 3 bases short and J 7 bases short, with 5 bases between. There are 11 residues in the CDR3. Germline assignment: CDR1 SEHNR and CDR2 FQNEAQ (reference sequence). The CDR3 loop is CASSLRNTQYF. The CDR3 DNA reads TGTGCCAGCAGCTTGCGAAATACGCAGTATTTT.

The chain has TRBV10-3 and TRBJ2-7; D may be TRBD1 or TRBD2 (5 bases each). V shed 3 bases and J shed 4 bases, with 13 bases lying between them. Germline CDR1 and CDR2: ENHRY and SYGVKD. CDR3 length equals 14 residues. CDR3 sequence: CAISDGTTTYEQYF. The CDR3 coding sequence is TGTGCCATCAGTGACGGGACCACGACTTACGAGCAGTACTTC.

This sequence joins TRBV5-8 and TRBJ1-1, with a possible D match to TRBD1 (6 bases). Between the trimmed V and J ends, which lost 2 bases and 1 base, there was a span of 12 bases. From germline, CDR1 is SGHTS and CDR2 YDEGEE. This CDR3 contains 15 residues. CDR3 sequence (DNA): TGTGCCAGCAGCTTAACCGGGACACAGAACACTGAAGCTTTCTTT. This sequence encodes CASSLTGTQNTEAFF.

The V and J genes are TRBV7-2 and TRBJ1-1; tentative D call: TRBD1 (5 bases). Germline lookup yields CDR1 SGHTA and CDR2 FQGNSA. The germline V and J ends were trimmed by 1 base and 10 bases, with 10 bases remaining between them. This CDR3 spans 12 amino acids. The CDR3 nucleotides read TGTGCCAGCAGCTTAGTGCAGGGCCGAGCTTTCTTT. Protein product: CASSLVQGRAFF.

V gene TRBV18 combines with J gene TRBJ1-3, with D perhaps TRBD1 (5 bases). Germline V gene data show CDR1 as KGHSH and CDR2 as LQKENI. V gave up 3 bases and J gave up 3 bases, with 15 bases separating them. CDR3 size: 16 residues. The CDR3 protein is CASSPAPDRRGNTIYF. The CDR3 DNA reads TGTGCCAGCTCACCTGCGCCAGACAGACGTGGAAACACCATATATTTT.

This chain joins TRBV12-5 and TRBJ2-3; D is possibly TRBD1 (6 bases). This CDR3 spans 14 amino acids. CDR1 LGHNT and CDR2 FRNRAP come from the germline V gene. Trimming stripped 5 bases from V and 2 bases from J, with 11 bases between. The chain's CDR3 is CASGTGYHTDTQYF. The CDR3, as DNA: TGTGCTAGTGGTACAGGGTACCACACAGATACGCAGTATTTT.

This clone was seen more than once but under ten times. The V and J genes are TRBV30 and TRBJ2-7, with TRBD2 as a possible D gene (6 bases). CDR1 and CDR2 (germline): GTSNPN, SVGIG (reference sequence). This CDR3 spans 12 amino acids. The ends were cut back, 0 bases at V and 5 bases at J, with 8 bases in the middle. CDR3 in amino acids: CAWSVQRDEQYF. Here the CDR3 DNA reads TGTGCCTGGAGTGTACAGCGGGACGAGCAGTACTTC.

V and J are TRBV4-1 and TRBJ1-6, with TRBD1 matching 8 bases. V lost 4 bases, J lost 10 bases, and 15 bases stayed unmatched. The CDR3 consists of 17 residues. Per germline, CDR1 MGHRA and CDR2 YSYEKL. The CDR3 loop reads CASSPTRRTGLRSPLHF. The CDR3 DNA reads as TGCGCCAGCAGCCCTACCCGGCGGACAGGGCTTAGATCACCCCTCCACTTT.

This chain connects TRBV9 to TRBJ1-1, with 8 bases matching TRBD1. Germline V gives CDR1 SGDLS, CDR2 YYNGEE. The length of the CDR3 is 17 residues. V was pared by 3 bases and J by 1 base, with 11 bases of the junction left unmatched. The CDR3 DNA follows: TGTGCCAGCAGCGCGGTAGGACAGGGAAGGAAGAACACTGAAGCTTTCTTT. It specifies CASSAVGQGRKNTEAFF.